These 20 T cell receptor beta chains were sequenced from one sample in a study of cytomegalovirus exposure and HLA in healthy donors. The PCR had 60 Vbeta and 13 Jbeta primers. The table came from immunoSEQ multiplex PCR; TCRdb's copy has only in-frame clones and leaves some out. Of approximately 70,000 clones listed, roughly four fifths are singletons. The sequencing input was PBMCs. These receptors all come from a woman aged 30 to 39 in good health and CMV-seropositive.

The J gene is TRBJ2-4, the V gene TRBV6-5; TRBD1 agrees at 8 bases. V lost 5 bases, J lost 4 bases, and 7 bases stayed unmatched. The CDR3 consists of 15 residues. CDR1 and CDR2 (germline): MNHEY, SVGAGI. The CDR3 DNA reads as TGTGCCAGCAGTAACCCCAGGGGGCCTAAAAACATTCAGTACTTC. It yields the protein CASSNPRGPKNIQYF.

V is TRBV7-8 and J is TRBJ2-1; D perhaps matches TRBD1 (5 bases). The CDR3 runs 15 residues. V was shortened by 5 bases and J by 5 bases, with 16 bases between the two germline ends. Germline V gene data show CDR1 as SGHVS and CDR2 as FQNEAQ. The CDR3 protein is CASSPSRDSHNEQFF. In DNA, the CDR3 is TGTGCCAGCAGCCCTTCCCGTGACAGTCACAATGAGCAGTTCTTC.

This clone is a singleton in its sample. The V call is TRBV6-1, the J call TRBJ1-2, with D perhaps matching TRBD1 (6 bases). The ends were cut back, 6 bases at V and 3 bases at J, with 11 bases in the middle. This CDR3 has 13 amino acids. Germline CDR1 MNHNS, CDR2 SASEGT. The CDR3 loop reads CASSGQLDYGYTF. The CDR3 DNA reads as TGTGCCAGCAGCGGACAGTTAGACTATGGCTACACCTTC.

The gene calls are TRBV4-2 and TRBJ1-3, with D perhaps TRBD1 (6 bases). V was cut by 1 base and J by 2 bases, with 9 bases left in between. Germline V lookup: CDR1 LGHNA, CDR2 YNFKEQ. The CDR3 totals 15 residues. In nucleotides, the CDR3 is TGTGCCAGCAGCCAAGCAAAGGGGGCTGGAAACACCATATATTTT. Protein sequence: CASSQAKGAGNTIYF.

This sequence joins TRBV19 and TRBJ2-6; 8 nucleotides align to TRBD1. Per germline, CDR1 LNHDA and CDR2 SQIVND (reference sequence). V shed 4 bases, J shed 1 base, and the junction held 12 bases outside the gene matches. The CDR3 runs to 19 residues. CDR3 in amino acids: CASSRLSPGGESGANVLTF. CDR3 DNA: TGTGCCAGTAGTAGGCTTAGTCCAGGGGGCGAATCTGGGGCCAACGTCCTGACTTTC.

In DNA form, the CDR3 reads TGCAGCGCCGCTGGCGACACCACCGGGGAGCTGTTTTTT. This codes for CSAAGDTTGELFF. The chain links TRBV29-1 to TRBJ2-2; no clear D. The CDR3 extends over 13 amino acids. The germline V and J ends were trimmed by 7 bases and 4 bases, with 13 bases remaining between them. CDR1 SQVTM and CDR2 ANQGSEA come from the germline V gene.

CDR3 in DNA: TGTGCCAGCAGTGGCAGGGTTGACTATGGCTACACCTTC. Translation gives CASSGRVDYGYTF. The rearrangement links TRBV28 to TRBJ1-2; a possible D gene is TRBD1 (5 bases). Germline lookup yields CDR1 MDHEN and CDR2 SYDVKM. Trimming pared 5 bases from V and 3 bases from J, leaving 10 bases between. The CDR3 loop spans 13 amino acids.

The chain is built from TRBV15 and TRBJ1-2; a possible D gene is TRBD1 (6 bases). Trimming took 3 bases from V and 2 from J, leaving 10 bases between them. From germline, CDR1 is LNHNV and CDR2 YYDKDF (reference sequence). CDR3 length: 14 residues. The CDR3: CATSRYTGNYGYTF. The CDR3, as DNA: TGTGCCACCAGCAGGTATACAGGGAACTATGGCTACACCTTC. The full variable domain, in which reference TRBV15 and TRBJ1-2 provide the parts outside the CDR3, is DAMVIQNPRYQVTQFGKPVTLSCSQTLNHNVMYWYQQKSSQAPKLLFHYYDKDFNNEADTPDNFQSRRPNTSFCFLDIRSPGLGDTAMYLCATSRYTGNYGYTFGSGTRLTVV.

This sequence joins TRBV5-8 and TRBJ1-5; D gene ambiguous. CDR1 is SGHTS, CDR2 YDEGEE, per germline. The CDR3 is 14 residues long. Trimming pared 2 bases from V and 4 bases from J, leaving 10 bases between. The CDR3 spells CASSFGIRNQPQHF. The CDR3, as DNA: TGTGCCAGCAGCTTCGGGATTCGAAATCAGCCCCAGCATTTT.

The table lists this clone with a few counts. The chain has TRBV29-1 and TRBJ2-3; 7 bases are shared with TRBD2. The V gene end was trimmed by 4 bases and the J gene end by 0 bases; junction bases not matched to a gene: 7. The germline CDR1 and CDR2 sequences are SQVTM and ANQGSEA. The CDR3 is 15 amino acids. This CDR3 is CSVGPSGASTDTQYF. The CDR3 nucleotides are TGCAGCGTTGGCCCTAGCGGAGCTAGCACAGATACGCAGTATTTT.

This clone was detected a few times. CDR3 residues: CASSQDGLNTYNEQFF. The CDR3 nucleotides are TGCGCCAGCAGCCAAGATGGACTGAATACCTACAATGAGCAGTTCTTC. The chain joins TRBV4-3 to TRBJ2-1; the D gene is possibly TRBD2 (5 bases). Germline assignment: CDR1 LGHNA and CDR2 YSLEER. The CDR3 extends over 16 amino acids. V shed 0 bases and J shed 2 bases, with 11 bases lying between them.

The chain employs TRBV10-1 and TRBJ2-3; D remains ambiguous. Germline loops: CDR1 WNHNN, CDR2 SYGVQD (reference sequence). Trimming shortened V by 5 bases and J by 2 bases, and 5 bases separated the two germline ends. The CDR3 contains 12 residues. CDR3 region: CASSYTTDTQYF. CDR3 coding DNA: TGCGCCAGCAGTTACACCACAGATACGCAGTATTTT.

Remarks on this clone: The same CDR3 can be traced to other DNA sequences in this sample. The rearrangement uses TRBV6-5 and TRBJ2-7; D gene uncertain. The CDR3 consists of 14 residues. Germline values: CDR1 MNHEY, CDR2 SVGAGI. The V end lost 2 bases, the J end lost 1 base, and 9 bases lay between the germline ends. The CDR3 DNA sequence: TGTGCCAGCAGTTACGGATCGGGTTCCTACGAGCAGTACTTC. As protein: CASSYGSGSYEQYF.

The rearrangement joins TRBV29-1 to TRBJ2-7, with a weak D call TRBD1 (6 bases). V was pared by 6 bases and J by 1 base, with 7 bases between. This CDR3 comprises 11 residues. CDR1 SQVTM and CDR2 ANQGSEA come from the germline V gene. The CDR3 region has the DNA TGCAGCGTGGGGACATCCTACGAGCAGTACTTC. Its protein is CSVGTSYEQYF.

This clone was found once. The chain carries TRBV5-8 and TRBJ1-5; 11 bases align to TRBD1. The CDR3 has 15 amino acids. Losses at the gene ends were 6 bases for V and 5 bases for J; bases not matched to a gene: 7. Looked up from germline, CDR1 is SGHTS and CDR2 is YDEGEE. This CDR3 reads CASTGQGARDQPQHF. The CDR3 nucleotides read TGTGCCAGCACCGGACAGGGGGCGCGGGATCAGCCCCAGCATTTT.

This clone appeared once. This sequence joins TRBV5-1 and TRBJ1-2; no clear D. Germline V gene lookup returns CDR1 SGHRS and CDR2 YFSETQ. The V and J ends lost 4 bases and 4 bases respectively, with 11 bases between them. This CDR3 spans 13 amino acids. The CDR3 region has the DNA TGCGCCAGCAGCCTCAGTGAAAGCTATGGCTACACCTTC. The encoded protein is CASSLSESYGYTF.

As concerns this clone: The junction differs from germline at one of its ends, possibly a read error. Distinct nucleotide sequences in the sample also encode this CDR3. This rearrangement joins TRBV18 to TRBJ2-2, with 9 bases aligning to TRBD1. The CDR3 contains 15 residues. Germline V CDR1 and CDR2: KGHSH, LQKENI. CDR3 in DNA: TGTGCCAGCTCACTGGGACAGGGAAAGATCGGGGAGCTGTTTTTC. Amino acids: CASSLGQGKIGELFF.

This chain links TRBV30 with TRBJ1-1; TRBD1 matches 8 bases. Per the germline V gene, CDR1 is GTSNPN and CDR2 is SVGIG (reference sequence). This CDR3 is built from 16 residues. Trimming took 5 bases from V and 0 from J; bases not matched to a gene: 11. CDR3 nucleotide sequence: TGTGCCTGGGGCAGGGGGCCCGTCAACATGAACACTGAAGCTTTCTTT. Protein product: CAWGRGPVNMNTEAFF.

The V and J genes are TRBV7-9 and TRBJ2-7; maybe TRBD2 (6 bases). The germline V gene has CDR1 SEHNR and CDR2 FQNEAQ (reference sequence). The CDR3 is 14 amino acids. V lost 1 base, J lost 6 bases, and 13 bases lay in between. CDR3 nucleotide sequence: TGTGCCAGCAGCTTAGGCCAGGTGGGAGGCGAGCAGTACTTC. This codes for CASSLGQVGGEQYF.

The table lists this clone with a count of one. This rearrangement joins TRBV21-1 to TRBJ1-5; TRBD1, the D gene given by the table, was not confirmed from the DNA. TRBV21-1 is given as a pseudogene. The CDR3 consists of 17 residues. CDR3: CASSKFSDRDSNQLQHF. In DNA form, the CDR3 reads TGTGCCAGCAGCAAATTTTCCGACAGGGATAGCAATCAGCTCCAGCATTTT.